Each of the 11 T cell receptor beta chains below was sequenced from the same sample in a study of beta chain features in type 1 diabetes. TCRB transcripts that were expressed got sequenced, as all of the isolated RNA had been reverse transcribed. The data were produced by immunoSEQ multiplex PCR, yet TCRdb's version contains in-frame clones alone and is incomplete. Of roughly 450,000 clones in the sample, around 10% were seen once. Source material: naive CD4+ T cells from blood. Receptors originate from a woman aged 18-29 years in good health.

V is TRBV12-5 and J is TRBJ2-1; D remains ambiguous. This CDR3 has 14 amino acids. CDR1 is LGHNT and CDR2 is FRNRAP in the germline V gene. With 1 base removed from V and 6 bases from J, the gap between germline ends came to 10 bases. In nucleotides, the CDR3 is TGTGCTAGTGGTTTGGGCCTAGTGGGCAATGAGCAGTTCTTC. Its protein product is CASGLGLVGNEQFF.

There are a few counts of this clone. V and J are TRBV7-6 and TRBJ2-1; 10 nucleotides agree with TRBD2. Germline loops: CDR1 SGHVS, CDR2 FNYEAQ. With 2 bases clipped from V and 7 bases from J, the junction kept 8 bases outside the gene matches. This CDR3 is 16 amino acids long. Written as DNA, the CDR3 is TGTGCCAGCAGCTTATATCAAAGCGGGAGGGTTAATGAGCAGTTCTTC. It codes for CASSLYQSGRVNEQFF.

This clone has more than one count but fewer than ten. CDR3 protein: CSVEWASGGGETQYF. The CDR3 DNA is TGCAGCGTTGAATGGGCTAGCGGAGGGGGGGAGACCCAGTACTTC. The rearrangement links TRBV29-1 to TRBJ2-5; perhaps TRBD2 as D (7 bases). Germline V CDR1 and CDR2: SQVTM, ANQGSEA. V lost 2 bases and J lost 5, with 18 bases in between. The CDR3 totals 15 residues.

There are a few counts of this clone. This chain links TRBV11-2 with TRBJ2-1; a possible D gene is TRBD2 (6 bases). The CDR3 consists of 15 residues. Per the germline V gene, CDR1 is SGHAT and CDR2 is FQNNGV. Trimming took off 7 bases at V and 5 bases at J, with 18 bases between the two ends. CDR3 DNA: TGTGCCAGCAATTTAAGGGCGGGAACTAACAATGAGCAGTTCTTC. Translating it yields CASNLRAGTNNEQFF.

This clone was seen a few times. The CDR3 sequence is CASSLGQEASQPQHF. The CDR3 nucleotides read TGTGCCAGCAGCTTAGGGCAGGAAGCTAGTCAGCCCCAGCATTTT. The V gene is TRBV7-3, the J gene TRBJ1-5; D unresolved. The CDR3 sequence is 15 residues long. V was clipped by 2 bases and J by 6 bases, with 14 bases between them. CDR1 is SGHTA and CDR2 is FQGTGA in the germline V gene. Looking up the rest from reference TRBV7-3 and TRBJ1-5 gives the full variable domain: GAGVSQTPSNKVTEKGKYVELRCDPISGHTALYWYRQSLGQGPEFLIYFQGTGAADDSGLPNDRFFAVRPEGSVSTLKIQRTERGDSAVYLCASSLGQEASQPQHFGDGTRLSIL.

This rearrangement joins TRBV20-1 to TRBJ1-1; D gene ambiguous. The V end was cut by 5 bases, the J end by 7 bases, with 8 bases between. The V gene's germline CDR1 is DFQATT and CDR2 SNEGSKA (reference sequence). The CDR3 length is 10 residues. The CDR3 is CSAGLHEAFF. The DNA of the CDR3 is TGCAGTGCTGGGCTGCATGAAGCTTTCTTT.

This clone occurred a few times. The chain recombines TRBV28 with TRBJ1-1; a weak D match, TRBD1 (5 bases). CDR1 is MDHEN, CDR2 SYDVKM, per germline. Deletions cut 6 bases from V and 5 bases from J, with 19 bases between. The CDR3 runs to 15 residues. The CDR3, as DNA: TGTGCCAGCAGACCCTCGTGGGGGATGGGGACTGAAGCTTTCTTT. Translation gives CASRPSWGMGTEAFF. The full variable domain, with the rest looked up from reference TRBV28 and TRBJ1-1, is DVKVTQSSRYLVKRTGEKVFLECVQDMDHENMFWYRQDPGLGLRLIYFSYDVKMKEKGDIPEGYSVSREKKERFSLILESASTNQTSMYLCASRPSWGMGTEAFFGQGTRLTVV.

In this sample, this clone turned up a few times. In DNA form, the CDR3 reads TGTGCCAGCAGCTCCAGCGGGCCAGATACGCAGTATTTT. Translated, it gives CASSSSGPDTQYF. J is TRBJ2-3 and V is TRBV7-3, with D possibly TRBD2 on 6 matching bases. This CDR3 region has 13 residues. Per the germline V gene, CDR1 is SGHTA and CDR2 is FQGTGA. V dropped 4 bases and J dropped 4 bases, with 9 bases sitting between them.

This clone was detected only a few times. This rearrangement joins TRBV6-5 to TRBJ2-7; D possibly corresponds to TRBD1 (6 bases). The V gene lost 9 bases and the J gene lost 2 bases, with 17 bases spanning the gap. Germline-derived CDR1 and CDR2 are MNHEY and SVGAGI. CDR3 size: 14 residues. The CDR3 DNA sequence: TGTGCCAGTCGTAGCAGACAGGAGGCCTACGAGCAGTACTTC. Protein sequence: CASRSRQEAYEQYF.

There are a few counts of this clone. The gene calls are TRBV15 and TRBJ2-7; possible D gene TRBD1, 5 bases. CDR3 length: 13 residues. V was shortened by 5 bases and J by 4 bases, with 12 bases between the two germline ends. Germline CDR1 is LNHNV and CDR2 is YYDKDF (reference sequence). CDR3 sequence: CATSSPGLYEQYV. CDR3 DNA sequence: TGTGCCACCAGCTCCCCAGGGTTATACGAGCAGTACGTC.

This clone appeared a few times. V and J are TRBV7-2 and TRBJ1-1; D gene ambiguous. The CDR3 contains 15 residues. Germline loops: CDR1 SGHTA, CDR2 FQGNSA. V was pared by 1 base and J by 4 bases, with 13 bases between. Written as DNA, the CDR3 is TGTGCCAGCAGCTTAGGTGGCTGGGGAAGCACTGAAGCTTTCTTT. Translated: CASSLGGWGSTEAFF. The full variable domain, completed using reference TRBV7-2 and TRBJ1-1, is GAGVSQSPSNKVTEKGKDVELRCDPISGHTALYWYRQSLGQGLEFLIYFQGNSAPDKSGLPSDRFSAERTGGSVSTLTIQRTQQEDSAVYLCASSLGGWGSTEAFFGQGTRLTVV.